This TCR beta chain was captured by sequencing in a study of blood T cells in healthy people across ages. Using a J-beta primer mix together with a sample-barcoded 5' primer, a second PCR was run for about 7 to 12 cycles. Each cDNA molecule was tagged by a template-switch adaptor that had 12 random nucleotides. TCRdb reprocessed the 5' RACE reads with MiXCR, giving one entry per CDR3 protein. Of some 710,000 distinct CDR3 sequences listed, 35% to 50% are singletons. This clonotype turned up a few times. Its antigen is still unknown. Germline values: CDR1 DFQATT, CDR2 SNEGSKA (reference sequence). This CDR3 is built from 13 residues. V dropped 4 bases and J dropped 0 bases, with 7 bases sitting between them. Points from the study as a whole: TCR beta diversity, measured per million T cells, fell in a roughly linear way with age. It was found that TCR beta diversity correlated strongly with the percentage of naive T cells.

Sequenced material: blood. V and J are TRBV20-1 and TRBJ2-1; the D is unclear. This clonotype originated in a man aged 80 or over in good health. This CDR3 is CSAIGSSYNEQFF. In DNA form, the CDR3 reads TGCAGTGCTATCGGTAGCTCCTACAATGAGCAGTTCTTC.